Presented here are 30 T cell receptor beta chains from one specimen sequenced in a study of blood T cell repertoires in COVID-19. The method was immunoSEQ multiplex PCR; TCRdb's version includes in-frame clones alone and lacks a portion of them. The table lists 350,000 to 400,000 clones, 85% to 90% of them singletons, with around 0.95% in the top ten. Specimen: PBMCs or T cells enriched from blood (not recorded which). These receptors all come from a woman aged 30 to 39 with acute COVID-19.

V gene TRBV29-1 combines with J gene TRBJ1-4; D is unresolved. The CDR3 consists of 11 residues. CDR1 is SQVTM and CDR2 is ANQGSEA in the germline V gene. Deletions cut 3 bases from V and 7 bases from J, with 6 bases between. CDR3 in DNA: TGCAGCGTTGATTGGGCTGAAAAACTGTTTTTT. It specifies CSVDWAEKLFF.

The chain carries TRBV7-6 and TRBJ1-6, with TRBD1 as a possible D gene (5 bases). Germline CDR1 SGHVS, CDR2 FNYEAQ. The CDR3 loop spans 13 amino acids. V lost 6 bases and J 9 bases, leaving 12 bases between the germline ends. CDR3 residues: CASRAGVGSPLHF. The CDR3 region has the DNA TGTGCCAGCAGGGCGGGGGTTGGTTCACCCCTCCACTTT.

CDR3 nucleotide sequence: TGTGCCAGCAGTTTTGCGGTCACAGATACGCAGTATTTT. Protein: CASSFAVTDTQYF. This chain joins TRBV12-3 or TRBV12-4 and TRBJ2-3; no firm D call. The CDR3 has 13 amino acids. V dropped 3 bases and J dropped 2 bases, with 6 bases sitting between them.

The V and J genes are TRBV19 and TRBJ1-4; no clear D gene. Deletions cut 8 bases from V and 7 bases from J, with 14 bases between. Per the germline V gene, CDR1 is LNHDA and CDR2 is SQIVND (reference sequence). CDR3 length: 13 amino acids. The CDR3 DNA is TGTGCCAGTTCTAGGCAAATGAGTGAAAAACTGTTTTTT. Translated, it gives CASSRQMSEKLFF.

As DNA, the CDR3 is TGTGCCAGCAGCGGAGGGTTATATGGCTACACCTTC. Its translation: CASSGGLYGYTF. This chain connects TRBV7-2 to TRBJ1-2; D is undetermined. Germline-derived CDR1 and CDR2 are SGHTA and FQGNSA. The V and J ends lost 5 bases and 5 bases respectively, with 9 bases between them. The CDR3 sequence is 12 residues long.

The chain combines TRBV6-4 with TRBJ1-1, with TRBD1 matching 7 bases. The V gene end was trimmed by 8 bases and the J gene end by 4 bases; junction bases not matched to a gene: 10. Germline V gene lookup returns CDR1 MRHNA and CDR2 SNTAGT. CDR3 length: 14 residues. In nucleotides, the CDR3 is TGTGCCAGCCGAACCGAGACAGGGCGCACTGAAGCTTTCTTT. Its protein product is CASRTETGRTEAFF.

V gene TRBV4-1 combines with J gene TRBJ1-6; TRBD1 is a possible D gene (6 bases). V lost 0 bases, J lost 6 bases, and 12 bases lay in between. The CDR3 covers 16 residues. From germline, CDR1 is MGHRA and CDR2 YSYEKL. CDR3: CASSQDDRTANSPLHF. The DNA of the CDR3 is TGCGCCAGCAGCCAAGACGACCGGACAGCTAATTCACCCCTCCACTTT.

The rearrangement links TRBV5-1 to TRBJ2-3; possible D gene TRBD2, 6 bases. The CDR3 sequence is 15 residues long. Trimming shortened V by 3 bases and J by 4 bases, and 15 bases separated the two germline ends. Germline CDR1 and CDR2: SGHRS and YFSETQ. CDR3 nucleotide sequence: TGCGCCAGCAGCTCATCCACCGGGGGATCAGATACGCAGTATTTT. Translated: CASSSSTGGSDTQYF.

V usage is TRBV7-3 and J usage is TRBJ1-2; a possible D gene is TRBD1 (5 bases). Germline CDR1 and CDR2: SGHTA and FQGTGA. V was cut by 5 bases and J by 7 bases, with 20 bases left in between. CDR3 length: 15 amino acids. The CDR3 protein is CASSPDGRGGGGYTF. For the CDR3, the DNA is TGTGCCAGCAGCCCCGATGGGAGGGGCGGGGGTGGCTACACCTTC. The full variable domain, its missing parts supplied by reference TRBV7-3 and TRBJ1-2, is GAGVSQTPSNKVTEKGKYVELRCDPISGHTALYWYRQSLGQGPEFLIYFQGTGAADDSGLPNDRFFAVRPEGSVSTLKIQRTERGDSAVYLCASSPDGRGGGGYTFGSGTRLTVV.

The V call is TRBV6-1, the J call TRBJ2-2, with 12 bases aligning to TRBD2. The CDR3 totals 18 residues. The V segment lost 2 bases and the J segment 1 base; nucleotides outside the gene matches: 5. CDR1 and CDR2 (germline): MNHNS, SASEGT. The CDR3: CASSELAGGLLNTGELFF. The CDR3, as DNA: TGTGCCAGCAGTGAACTAGCGGGGGGGCTATTGAACACCGGGGAGCTGTTTTTT.

The chain carries TRBV18 and TRBJ1-3; possibly TRBD1 for D (6 bases). Germline-derived CDR1 and CDR2 are KGHSH and LQKENI. CDR3 length: 16 amino acids. The ends were cut back, 3 bases at V and 2 bases at J, with 14 bases in the middle. The CDR3 nucleotides are TGTGCCAGCTCACCTACAAGGGACATAGCTGGAAACACCATATATTTT. Translation: CASSPTRDIAGNTIYF.

The chain carries TRBV2 and TRBJ1-5; a weak D match, TRBD1 (5 bases). Germline CDR1 SNHLY, CDR2 FYNNEI. The V gene lost 6 bases and the J gene lost 6 bases, with 9 bases spanning the gap. This CDR3 has 12 amino acids. CDR3 bases: TGTGCCAGCAGCAGGGCCCCTCAGCCCCAGCATTTT. This encodes CASSRAPQPQHF.

The chain employs TRBV18 and TRBJ1-2, with TRBD1 as a possible D gene (5 bases). Germline V gene sequence: CDR1 KGHSH, CDR2 LQKENI. The CDR3 runs to 15 residues. Trimming took off 3 bases at V and 2 bases at J, with 13 bases between the two ends. CDR3 nucleotide sequence: TGTGCCAGCTCACCCCCGGACACCGCAAACTATGGCTACACCTTC. Translated, it gives CASSPPDTANYGYTF.

The chain combines TRBV10-3 with TRBJ1-3, with D possibly being TRBD1 (5 bases). The CDR3 is 15 amino acids. Germline V CDR1 and CDR2: ENHRY, SYGVKD. Trimming pared 4 bases from V and 6 bases from J, leaving 16 bases between. The CDR3 bases are TGTGCCATCAGTGCAAAGGGGACTATGGAAAACACCATATATTTT. This translates into CAISAKGTMENTIYF.

This clone was counted a single time. The CDR3 sequence: CASSPGTVTYLEQYF. CDR3 nucleotide sequence: TGTGCCAGCAGCCCAGGGACAGTAACCTACCTCGAGCAGTACTTC. The gene calls are TRBV7-2 and TRBJ2-7; 7 positions match TRBD1. The trim removed 5 bases at V and 6 bases at J, leaving 13 bases unmatched. This CDR3 spans 15 amino acids. Germline loops: CDR1 SGHTA, CDR2 FQGNSA.

The chain carries TRBV3-1 (or the pseudogene TRBV3-2) and TRBJ1-6; D is undetermined. Germline V gives CDR1 LGHDT, CDR2 YNNKEL (reference sequence). CDR3 size: 15 residues. V lost 0 bases and J lost 10, with 13 bases in between. The CDR3 loop is CASSQEGEMESPLHF. CDR3 in DNA: TGTGCCAGCAGCCAAGAGGGAGAGATGGAGTCACCCCTCCACTTT.

V and J are TRBV7-2 and TRBJ1-3; TRBD1 matches 9 bases. Germline values: CDR1 SGHTA, CDR2 FQGNSA. The ends lost 5 bases at V and 4 bases at J; junction bases unmatched: 6. This CDR3 has 15 amino acids. CDR3 bases: TGTGCCAGCAGCAAGGACAGGGGTGGCGGAAACACCATATATTTT. Its translation is CASSKDRGGGNTIYF.

The chain employs TRBV2 and TRBJ1-1; D unclear. The CDR3 covers 14 residues. Trimming pared 4 bases from V and 0 bases from J, leaving 9 bases between. The germline V gene has CDR1 SNHLY and CDR2 FYNNEI. CDR3 bases: TGTGCCAGCAGTGTTACATTACTGAACACTGAAGCTTTCTTT. Its translation: CASSVTLLNTEAFF.

This chain links TRBV7-2 with TRBJ2-3; 7 bases agree with TRBD2. J gave up 6 bases and V 4 bases, and 4 bases lay outside the gene matches. The CDR3 is made up of 13 amino acids. Germline assignment: CDR1 SGHTA and CDR2 FQGNSA. The CDR3 spells CASSSELADTQYF. The CDR3 nucleotides read TGTGCCAGCAGCTCTGAACTAGCGGATACGCAGTATTTT.

The chain joins TRBV5-1 to TRBJ2-7, with 9 bases matching TRBD2. J gave up 2 bases and V 4 bases, and 13 bases lay outside the gene matches. The germline CDR1 and CDR2 sequences are SGHRS and YFSETQ. The CDR3 loop spans 17 amino acids. CDR3 residues: CASSPRTLAGVPYEQYF. CDR3 nucleotides: TGCGCCAGCAGCCCACGGACGTTAGCGGGGGTTCCCTACGAGCAGTACTTC.

V and J are TRBV30 and TRBJ1-4; 7 positions match TRBD1. The CDR3 runs 13 residues. CDR1 is GTSNPN, CDR2 SVGIG, per germline (reference sequence). V shed 2 bases and J 7 bases; nucleotides not matched to a gene: 4. The CDR3 DNA is TGTGCCTGGAGTACAGGGGCGCCTGAAAAACTGTTTTTT. Translation gives CAWSTGAPEKLFF.

V gene TRBV18 combines with J gene TRBJ1-2; 9 bases line up with TRBD1. The CDR3 is 15 residues long. CDR1 and CDR2 (germline): KGHSH, LQKENI. With 2 bases clipped from V and 4 bases from J, the junction kept 5 bases outside the gene matches. The CDR3 sequence: CASSPGDREGYGYTF. The DNA for the CDR3 is TGTGCCAGCTCACCAGGGGACAGGGAAGGCTATGGCTACACCTTC. The variable domain in full, completed from reference TRBV18 and TRBJ1-2, reads NAGVMQNPRHLVRRRGQEARLRCSPMKGHSHVYWYRQLPEEGLKFMVYLQKENIIDESGMPKERFSAEFPKEGPSILRIQQVVRGDSAAYFCASSPGDREGYGYTFGSGTRLTVV.

The rearrangement uses TRBV7-9 and TRBJ1-2, with D tentatively TRBD1 (5 bases). V was pared by 1 base and J by 4 bases, with 10 bases between. Germline CDR1 reads SEHNR; CDR2 reads FQNEAQ (reference sequence). The CDR3 has 14 amino acids. In DNA form, the CDR3 reads TGTGCCAGCAGCTTAGTACCAGGGCTCTATGGCTACACCTTC. Protein: CASSLVPGLYGYTF.

This chain links TRBV19 with TRBJ2-7; D might be TRBD1 (6 bases). Germline loops: CDR1 LNHDA, CDR2 SQIVND (reference sequence). The CDR3 totals 13 residues. The germline V and J ends were trimmed by 7 bases and 7 bases, with 17 bases remaining between them. In nucleotides, the CDR3 is TGTGCCAGTAACGTTGACAGGTCCGCGGAGCAGTACTTC. It translates to CASNVDRSAEQYF.

The chain uses TRBV12-5 and TRBJ1-5, with TRBD1 matching 9 bases. The CDR3 runs to 14 residues. Per germline, CDR1 LGHNT and CDR2 FRNRAP. V lost 7 bases, J lost 6 bases, and 7 bases stayed unmatched. CDR3 DNA sequence: TGTGCTAGTGTTCCTACAGGGGGCGGTCAGCCCCAGCATTTT. Its translation: CASVPTGGGQPQHF.

The CDR3 sequence: CASRPTTGTGNSPLHF. CDR3 in DNA: TGTGCCAGCAGACCAACGACCGGGACAGGAAATTCACCCCTCCACTTT. The chain is built from TRBV7-2 and TRBJ1-6, with TRBD1 matching 8 bases. V lost 6 bases, J lost 7 bases, and 11 bases stayed unmatched. The CDR3 is 16 amino acids. CDR1 and CDR2 from the germline V gene are SGHTA and FQGNSA.

The genes are TRBV29-1 and TRBJ2-7; 7 bases line up with TRBD2. CDR3 length: 13 amino acids. The germline V gene has CDR1 SQVTM and CDR2 ANQGSEA. J gave up 3 bases and V 5 bases, and 7 bases lay outside the gene matches. The CDR3 bases are TGCAGCGTTTTCCGGGGGGAAAACTACGAGCAGTACTTC. This codes for CSVFRGENYEQYF.

The V and J genes are TRBV27 and TRBJ2-1; tentative D call: TRBD2 (5 bases). The V gene's germline CDR1 is MNHEY and CDR2 SMNVEV (reference sequence). V lost 2 bases, J lost 9 bases, and 20 bases lay in between. This CDR3 has 16 residues. The CDR3 DNA follows: TGTGCCAGCAGTTTAATCCCGGCAGGCCGAGGGCGTGAGCAGTTCTTC. It yields the protein CASSLIPAGRGREQFF.

This chain joins TRBV13 and TRBJ2-3; perhaps TRBD2 as D (5 bases). CDR3 length: 15 amino acids. The ends were cut back, 2 bases at V and 2 bases at J, with 11 bases in the middle. Germline V lookup: CDR1 PRHDT, CDR2 FYEKMQ (reference sequence). The CDR3 here is CASSLFAGFTDTQYF. Written as DNA, the CDR3 is TGTGCCAGCAGCTTATTTGCGGGTTTCACAGATACGCAGTATTTT. Complete variable domain (other parts from reference TRBV13 and TRBJ2-3): AAGVIQSPRHLIKEKRETATLKCYPIPRHDTVYWYQQGPGQDPQFLISFYEKMQSDKGSIPDRFSAQQFSDYHSELNMSSLELGDSALYFCASSLFAGFTDTQYFGPGTRLTVL.

The chain is built from TRBV12-2 and TRBJ1-1; the table's D call of TRBD1 was not tested on the DNA. TRBV12-2 is marked as a pseudogene. The CDR3 covers 16 residues. The CDR3 spells CASRLPGRGTDTEAFF. CDR3 nucleotide sequence: TGTGCAAGTCGCTTACCTGGTAGGGGAACGGACACTGAAGCTTTCTTT.